These 32 T cell receptor beta chains share one sample of origin, sequenced in a study of T cell responses to AZD1222 COVID-19 vaccine. The method was immunoSEQ multiplex PCR; TCRdb's version includes in-frame clones alone and lacks a portion of them. The sample shows 110,000 to 150,000 clones, around 90% of them seen only once. The sequenced sample was peripheral blood, obtained on day 0 of AZD1222 vaccination. These receptors all come from an adult in good health.

V gene TRBV7-3 combines with J gene TRBJ1-1, with 9 bases identical to TRBD1. CDR3 length equals 15 residues. V shed 5 bases, J shed 1 base, and the junction held 5 bases outside the gene matches. Per the germline V gene, CDR1 is SGHTA and CDR2 is FQGTGA. This CDR3 reads CASSAPGQGNTEAFF. In DNA form, the CDR3 reads TGTGCCAGCAGCGCACCGGGACAGGGGAACACTGAAGCTTTCTTT.

The chain's CDR3 is CASRSHGGSTDTQYF. The CDR3 DNA sequence: TGTGCCAGCCGTAGTCACGGCGGCAGCACAGATACGCAGTATTTT. V gene TRBV2 combines with J gene TRBJ2-3; no reliable D call. Germline CDR1 and CDR2: SNHLY and FYNNEI. The CDR3 runs to 15 residues. The V gene lost 8 bases and the J gene lost 0 bases, with 15 bases spanning the gap.

This CDR3 reads CASSGVSGPTWPQHF. CDR3 in DNA: TGTGCCAGCAGCGGTGTTTCAGGGCCGACGTGGCCCCAGCATTTT. The chain carries TRBV21-1 and TRBJ1-5; TRBD1, the table's D call, lacks a check against the DNA. TRBV21-1 is reported as a pseudogene. The CDR3 contains 15 residues.

The chain is built from TRBV19 and TRBJ1-2; D is unresolved. Trimming pared 7 bases from V and 13 bases from J, leaving 22 bases between. This CDR3 has 13 amino acids. CDR1 and CDR2 from the germline V gene are LNHDA and SQIVND (reference sequence). This chain's CDR3 is CASTPPNRVGCTF. The CDR3, as DNA: TGTGCCAGTACCCCACCGAATCGGGTGGGTTGCACCTTC. The full variable domain, completed using reference TRBV19 and TRBJ1-2, is DGGITQSPKYLFRKEGQNVTLSCEQNLNHDAMYWYRQDPGQGLRLIYYSQIVNDFQKGDIAEGYSVSREKKESFPLTVTSAQKNPTAFYLCASTPPNRVGCTFGSGTRLTVV.

The chain uses TRBV3-1 (or the pseudogene TRBV3-2) and TRBJ2-7, with D maybe TRBD1 (5 bases). CDR1 is LGHDT, CDR2 YNNKEL, per germline (reference sequence). V lost 2 bases and J lost 6, with 11 bases in between. The CDR3 has 13 amino acids. CDR3 loop: CASSQTGNSEQYF. The DNA of the CDR3 is TGTGCCAGCAGCCAAACAGGAAATTCCGAGCAGTACTTC.

The chain uses TRBV30 and TRBJ2-7; D unresolved. The germline CDR1 and CDR2 sequences are GTSNPN and SVGIG (reference sequence). Trimming cost V 5 bases and J 1 base, with 9 bases left between them. The CDR3 runs to 12 residues. The CDR3 bases are TGTGCCTGGCAGGCAGGTTCCTACGAGCAGTACTTC. Encoded protein: CAWQAGSYEQYF.

This clone was detected only once. The chain links TRBV6-6 to TRBJ2-2; no clear D gene. The ends were cut back, 5 bases at V and 6 bases at J, with 10 bases in the middle. Germline V lookup: CDR1 MNHNY, CDR2 SVGAGI (reference sequence). This CDR3 spans 13 amino acids. DNA for the CDR3: TGTGCCAGCAGTCGCCTAATGGCCGGGGAGCTGTTTTTT. Translated: CASSRLMAGELFF.

The chain couples TRBV7-9 to TRBJ1-1; D is uncertain. The ends were cut back, 1 base at V and 10 bases at J, with 16 bases in the middle. Germline V gene data show CDR1 as SEHNR and CDR2 as FQNEAQ (reference sequence). The CDR3 spans 14 residues. The CDR3 is CASSLGGKDRGAFF. CDR3 DNA sequence: TGTGCCAGCAGCTTAGGAGGAAAGGACCGAGGAGCTTTCTTT. Variable domain in full (rest from reference TRBV7-9 and TRBJ1-1): DTGVSQNPRHKITKRGQNVTFRCDPISEHNRLYWYRQTLGQGPEFLTYFQNEAQLEKSRLLSDRFSAERPKGSFSTLEIQRTEQGDSAMYLCASSLGGKDRGAFFGQGTRLTVV.

CDR3 DNA sequence: TGCGCCAGCAGCGCCCGGGACAGGGGTTACTACGAGCAGTACTTC. Translating it yields CASSARDRGYYEQYF. The rearrangement joins TRBV5-1 to TRBJ2-7, with TRBD1 identical over 10 bases. The germline gives CDR1 SGHRS, CDR2 YFSETQ. The CDR3 is 15 amino acids. The ends lost 4 bases at V and 3 bases at J; junction bases unmatched: 7.

The chain couples TRBV2 to TRBJ2-3, with D possibly matching TRBD1 (6 bases). Trimming shortened V by 7 bases and J by 6 bases, and 14 bases separated the two germline ends. Germline CDR1 is SNHLY and CDR2 is FYNNEI. The CDR3 has 13 amino acids. CDR3 DNA sequence: TGTGCCAGCAAGACGCCAGGGGTGGATACGCAGTATTTT. Translation: CASKTPGVDTQYF. Drawing the rest from reference TRBV2 and TRBJ2-3, the complete variable domain is EPEVTQTPSHQVTQMGQEVILRCVPISNHLYFYWYRQILGQKVEFLVSFYNNEISEKSEIFDDQFSVERPDGSNFTLKIRSTKLEDSAMYFCASKTPGVDTQYFGPGTRLTVL.

The chain recombines TRBV5-1 with TRBJ2-2, with 11 bases identical to TRBD2. Germline-derived CDR1 and CDR2 are SGHRS and YFSETQ. Trimming cost V 1 base and J 5 bases; bases outside gene matches: 4. The CDR3 is made up of 16 amino acids. CDR3 loop: CASSLMASGGTGELFF. CDR3 DNA: TGCGCCAGCAGCTTGATGGCTAGCGGGGGGACCGGGGAGCTGTTTTTT.

The gene calls are TRBV4-3 and TRBJ1-5; tentatively, D is TRBD1 (5 bases). The V and J ends lost 0 bases and 7 bases respectively, with 7 bases between them. CDR3 length: 13 residues. Germline V lookup: CDR1 LGHNA, CDR2 YSLEER. CDR3 DNA sequence: TGCGCCAGCAGCCAAGAGAGGGGACAGCCCCAGCATTTT. Translated, it gives CASSQERGQPQHF.

CDR3 DNA sequence: TGTGCCAGCAGTTACTCGAGGGCCAGGCCCCAGCAGCCCCAGCATTTT. It codes for CASSYSRARPQQPQHF. The rearrangement joins TRBV6-6 to TRBJ1-5; D is unresolved. The ends were cut back, 0 bases at V and 7 bases at J, with 16 bases in the middle. Germline V CDR1 and CDR2: MNHNY, SVGAGI (reference sequence). The CDR3 runs to 16 residues.

This chain connects TRBV13 to TRBJ1-5; D gene unclear. Germline CDR1 and CDR2: PRHDT and FYEKMQ (reference sequence). Trimming shortened V by 4 bases and J by 1 base, and 8 bases separated the two germline ends. This CDR3 region has 14 residues. DNA for the CDR3: TGTGCCAGCAGCTCTTACTTGAGCAATCAGCCCCAGCATTTT. Encoded protein: CASSSYLSNQPQHF.

This chain connects TRBV6-2 or TRBV6-3 to TRBJ1-6; 10 bases align to TRBD1. The V and J ends lost 5 bases and 10 bases, in that order; junction bases with no gene match: 8. Germline V gene sequence: CDR1 MNHEY, CDR2 SVGEGT. The CDR3 sequence is 15 residues long. CDR3 sequence reads: CASSTRDRGQSPLHF. Here the CDR3 DNA reads TGTGCCAGCAGTACGAGGGACAGGGGACAATCACCCCTCCACTTT.

V and J are TRBV7-2 and TRBJ1-4; D remains ambiguous. V was pared by 1 base and J by 5 bases, with 11 bases between. This CDR3 contains 15 residues. The germline gives CDR1 SGHTA, CDR2 FQGNSA. CDR3 DNA: TGTGCCAGCAGCTTAGAGTCCGTGATGAATGAAAAACTGTTTTTT. Protein sequence: CASSLESVMNEKLFF. The full variable domain, with the rest looked up from reference TRBV7-2 and TRBJ1-4, is GAGVSQSPSNKVTEKGKDVELRCDPISGHTALYWYRQSLGQGLEFLIYFQGNSAPDKSGLPSDRFSAERTGGSVSTLTIQRTQQEDSAVYLCASSLESVMNEKLFFGSGTQLSVL.

CDR3: CASSLGYGVEQFF. The CDR3, as DNA: TGTGCCAGCAGCTTGGGATACGGGGTCGAACAGTTCTTC. The J gene is TRBJ2-1, the V gene TRBV5-8; a possible D gene is TRBD2 (5 bases). This CDR3 has 13 residues. Per the germline V gene, CDR1 is SGHTS and CDR2 is YDEGEE. V was cut by 0 bases and J by 13 bases, with 14 bases left in between.

The V gene is TRBV27, the J gene TRBJ2-3, with 9 positions matching TRBD2. The germline CDR1 and CDR2 sequences are MNHEY and SMNVEV (reference sequence). This CDR3 has 17 residues. V was clipped by 5 bases and J by 4 bases; unmatched bases: 13. As DNA, the CDR3 is TGTGCCAGCAGTCAAACTACTAGCGGGTGGAGTCCAGATACGCAGTATTTT. Its protein product is CASSQTTSGWSPDTQYF.

J is TRBJ1-1 and V is TRBV19; 7 bases map to TRBD1. J was trimmed by 3 bases and V by 1 base; bases with no gene match: 8. CDR1 is LNHDA, CDR2 SQIVND, per germline (reference sequence). CDR3 length equals 16 residues. The CDR3 DNA reads TGTGCCAGTAGTATAGGGACAGGCCCAAGGTACACTGAAGCTTTCTTT. This translates into CASSIGTGPRYTEAFF.

The chain recombines TRBV18 with TRBJ2-7, with D perhaps TRBD2 (5 bases). Trimming cost V 3 bases and J 1 base, with 7 bases left between them. The germline V gene has CDR1 KGHSH and CDR2 LQKENI. This CDR3 spans 13 amino acids. CDR3 sequence reads: CASSPGESYEQYF. The CDR3 DNA reads TGTGCCAGCTCACCGGGAGAGTCCTACGAGCAGTACTTC.

With regard to this clone: This specimen includes other DNA sequences encoding the same CDR3. The rearrangement joins TRBV4-2 to TRBJ2-5; D remains ambiguous. From germline, CDR1 is LGHNA and CDR2 YNFKEQ. The CDR3 is 13 amino acids. V was clipped by 0 bases and J by 5 bases, with 7 bases between them. DNA of the CDR3: TGTGCCAGCAGCCAAGATCTTTGGGAGACCCAGTACTTC. This translates into CASSQDLWETQYF.

V and J are TRBV2 and TRBJ2-1; 10 bases are a match to TRBD2. The V gene end was trimmed by 5 bases and the J gene end by 4 bases; junction bases not matched to a gene: 5. There are 15 residues in the CDR3. The germline gives CDR1 SNHLY, CDR2 FYNNEI. The CDR3 DNA sequence: TGTGCCAGCAGTTTTAGCGGGGGGTCTTACAATGAGCAGTTCTTC. Translated: CASSFSGGSYNEQFF.

CDR3 coding DNA: TGTGCCAGCAGCTACCGGGACAGAGACTTCTATGGCTACACCTTC. Protein: CASSYRDRDFYGYTF. The chain links TRBV5-6 to TRBJ1-2, with 7 nucleotides matching TRBD1. The CDR3 has 15 amino acids. Germline trimming cut 3 bases from V and 4 bases from J; bases unmatched to any gene: 9. Germline V lookup: CDR1 SGHDT, CDR2 YYEEEE.

The chain uses TRBV6-2 or TRBV6-3 and TRBJ2-1; 8 bases line up with TRBD1. J was trimmed by 4 bases and V by 4 bases; bases with no gene match: 15. The CDR3 runs to 18 residues. CDR1 and CDR2 (germline): MNHEY, SVGEGT. The CDR3 DNA is TGTGCCAGCAGTTTTTACCCCGGACAGGGCAGAGGGTACAATGAGCAGTTCTTC. It encodes CASSFYPGQGRGYNEQFF.

The chain links TRBV4-3 to TRBJ1-6; no clear D gene. Trimming stripped 1 base from V and 7 bases from J, with 8 bases between. Germline lookup yields CDR1 LGHNA and CDR2 YSLEER. CDR3 size: 14 residues. CDR3 DNA: TGCGCCAGCAGCCAAGTGGCAGCAAATTCACCCCTCCACTTT. Translation: CASSQVAANSPLHF.

The chain recombines TRBV11-2 with TRBJ2-1; D unresolved. The germline V and J ends were trimmed by 5 bases and 6 bases, with 14 bases remaining between them. Per germline, CDR1 SGHAT and CDR2 FQNNGV. The CDR3 loop spans 14 amino acids. The CDR3 nucleotides are TGTGCCAGCAGCCATCAAGTTACTACCAATGAGCAGTTCTTC. Protein sequence: CASSHQVTTNEQFF.

The chain carries TRBV14 and TRBJ2-1; 9 bases agree with TRBD1. This CDR3 contains 19 residues. V lost 0 bases, J lost 4 bases, and 13 bases stayed unmatched. Germline assignment: CDR1 SGHDN and CDR2 FVKESK. DNA for the CDR3: TGTGCCAGCAGCCAAGACCAAAAAAAGGGACAGGGCGGGTACAATGAGCAGTTCTTC. Amino acids: CASSQDQKKGQGGYNEQFF.

The V call is TRBV5-1, the J call TRBJ1-1; D ambiguous. Trimming cost V 4 bases and J 0 bases, with 13 bases left between them. This CDR3 is built from 15 residues. Germline CDR1 is SGHRS and CDR2 is YFSETQ. The CDR3 reads CASSRHFSMNTEAFF. The CDR3 DNA is TGCGCCAGCAGCCGTCACTTCAGCATGAACACTGAAGCTTTCTTT.

The rearrangement links TRBV11-1 to TRBJ2-3; perhaps TRBD2 as D (6 bases). Germline values: CDR1 SGHAT, CDR2 FQDESV (reference sequence). This CDR3 region has 14 residues. Trimming stripped 2 bases from V and 2 bases from J, with 8 bases between. The CDR3 spells CASSLSGVTDTQYF. The CDR3 DNA reads as TGTGCCAGCAGCTTATCGGGGGTCACAGATACGCAGTATTTT.

The rearrangement uses TRBV28 and TRBJ1-6; the match to TRBD1 covers 9 bases. Germline CDR1 reads MDHEN; CDR2 reads SYDVKM. The CDR3 contains 15 residues. The V gene end was trimmed by 7 bases and the J gene end by 6 bases; junction bases not matched to a gene: 7. CDR3 nucleotides: TGTGCCAGCATCTTCCGGGACAGGGCTAATTCACCCCTCCACTTT. Translated: CASIFRDRANSPLHF.

This rearrangement joins TRBV6-5 to TRBJ2-1; possible D gene TRBD1, 6 bases. The CDR3 extends over 14 amino acids. Trimming shortened V by 5 bases and J by 4 bases, and 12 bases separated the two germline ends. Germline CDR1 is MNHEY and CDR2 is SVGAGI. In DNA, the CDR3 is TGTGCCAGCAGTAACCACAGGGAATACAATGAGCAGTTCTTC. Translation gives CASSNHREYNEQFF.

The V gene is TRBV19, the J gene TRBJ2-7, with 8 positions matching TRBD1. The CDR3 runs to 16 residues. CDR1 and CDR2 (germline): LNHDA, SQIVND (reference sequence). V gave up 0 bases and J gave up 3 bases; unmatched junction bases: 7. In nucleotides, the CDR3 is TGTGCCAGTAGTATAGATGACAGGGGTGACGGCTACGAGCAGTACTTC. It yields the protein CASSIDDRGDGYEQYF.